This is a list of T cell receptor beta chains from one sample in a study of early T cells in non-severe SARS-CoV-2 infection. TCRdb fed the 5' RACE reads into MiXCR, producing one record per CDR3 protein. The data show about 64,000 distinct CDR3 sequences, 10% to 15% seen once. This specimen was whole blood, taken at baseline. These receptors all stem from an adult who was a healthcare worker with PCR-confirmed SARS-CoV-2 infection or an uninfected control (not recorded which). CDR3s include the opening cysteine and the closing phenylalanine or tryptophan. D genes are given only for firm matches. Clone size is given for some rows only: seen once, a few or many times, or a class if the clone is expanded.

TRBD2,-,TRBJ2-4,TRBV12-5,CASGLVRPGRDKNIQYF,TGTGCTAGTGGTTTGGTACGGCCAGGGAGGGACAAAAACATTCAGTACTTC
-,few,TRBJ1-4,TRBV9,CASSRWAGRQNEKLFF,TGTGCCAGCAGCCGATGGGCAGGGAGGCAAAATGAAAAACTGTTTTTT
-,few,TRBJ1-1,TRBV7-2,CASSFADQNTEAFF,TGTGCCAGCAGCTTTGCAGACCAGAACACTGAAGCTTTCTTT
TRBD1,many,TRBJ1-4,TRBV12-3/TRBV12-4,CASTLGQGDEKLFF,TGTGCCAGCACTCTCGGACAGGGTGATGAAAAACTGTTTTTT
-,many,TRBJ2-5,TRBV5-1,CASSLVRTEETQYF,TGCGCCAGCAGCTTGGTACGGACGGAAGAGACCCAGTACTTC
TRBD1,few,TRBJ1-1,TRBV2,CASSLQGGDTEAFF,TGTGCCAGCAGTTTACAGGGGGGGGACACTGAAGCTTTCTTT
-,few,TRBJ2-7,TRBV4-3,CASSQESDTTYEQYF,TGCGCCAGCAGCCAAGAATCGGACACCACCTACGAGCAGTACTTC
-,-,TRBJ1-1,TRBV12-5,CASGLESGTEAFF,TGTGCTAGTGGCCTGGAGAGTGGCACTGAAGCTTTCTTT
-,many,TRBJ2-7,TRBV7-6,CASSSALDSYEQYF,TGTGCCAGCAGCTCCGCCTTGGACAGCTACGAGCAGTACTTC
TRBD1,-,TRBJ2-1,TRBV6-2/TRBV6-3,CASSDTGTGYDEQFF,TGTGCCAGCAGTGACACCGGGACAGGATACGATGAGCAGTTCTTC
-,many,TRBJ1-3,TRBV20-1,CSAMGRGNTIYF,TGCAGTGCGATGGGGAGGGGAAACACCATATATTTT
-,few,TRBJ2-7,TRBV11-2,CASSRGQAYEQYF,TGTGCCAGCAGTAGGGGTCAGGCCTACGAGCAGTACTTC
TRBD1,-,TRBJ2-7,TRBV27,CASRPQGGKLEQYF,TGTGCCAGCAGACCACAGGGGGGAAAGCTCGAGCAGTACTTC
TRBD2,-,TRBJ2-1,TRBV4-3,CASSQFLGGSGNNEQFF,TGCGCCAGCAGCCAATTCCTCGGCGGGAGCGGGAACAATGAGCAGTTCTTC
-,many,TRBJ2-2,TRBV6-4,CASSDGENGELFF,TGTGCCAGCAGTGACGGAGAAAACGGGGAGCTGTTTTTT
-,-,TRBJ1-1,TRBV28,CASSLSPGTEAFF,TGTGCCAGCAGTTTGTCTCCCGGAACTGAAGCTTTCTTT
TRBD1,few,TRBJ2-1,TRBV19,CASSTRTGTVYNEQFF,TGTGCCAGTAGTACCCGGACAGGGACAGTCTACAATGAGCAGTTCTTC
-,few,TRBJ2-7,TRBV7-9,CASSPAGHNYEQYF,TGTGCCAGCAGCCCAGCGGGACACAACTACGAGCAGTACTTC
-,few,TRBJ1-1,TRBV11-2,CASSPDGLRAFF,TGTGCCAGCAGCCCCGACGGGCTTCGAGCTTTCTTT
TRBD1,-,TRBJ2-3,TRBV11-2,CASSRDRIVTDTQYF,TGTGCCAGCAGCCGGGACAGGATCGTTACAGATACGCAGTATTTT
-,-,TRBJ1-4,TRBV7-9,CASNVAGSNEKLFF,TGTGCCAGCAACGTCGCCGGTAGTAATGAAAAACTGTTTTTT
-,-,TRBJ2-7,TRBV7-9,CASSHSTGRIYEQYF,TGTGCCAGCAGCCACAGTACAGGGCGGATATACGAGCAGTACTTC
-,-,TRBJ2-7,TRBV7-9,CASTPPGETYEQYF,TGTGCCAGCACCCCTCCAGGGGAAACCTACGAGCAGTACTTC
-,few,TRBJ1-5,TRBV12-3/TRBV12-4,CASSLGRVRNQPQHF,TGTGCCAGCAGTTTAGGTAGGGTACGCAATCAGCCCCAGCATTTT
-,-,TRBJ2-6,TRBV4-3,CASSLEQGSGANVLTF,TGCGCCAGCAGCCTAGAGCAGGGTTCTGGGGCCAACGTCCTGACTTTC
-,few,TRBJ2-2,TRBV19,CASTVGDTGELFF,TGTGCCAGTACAGTAGGGGACACCGGGGAGCTGTTTTTT
TRBD2,few,TRBJ2-3,TRBV7-2,CASSTGTSGGADTQYF,TGTGCCAGCAGCACCGGGACTAGCGGGGGGGCAGATACGCAGTATTTT
TRBD2,few,TRBJ2-3,TRBV6-5,CASSRAGGPHTQYF,TGTGCCAGCAGCCGAGCGGGAGGGCCACATACGCAGTATTTT
TRBD1,few,TRBJ2-1,TRBV6-2/TRBV6-3,CASSSQGFYNEQFF,TGTGCCAGCAGTTCACAGGGGTTCTACAATGAGCAGTTCTTC
TRBD1,many,TRBJ2-7,TRBV20-1,CSAKQGATESEQYF,TGCAGTGCTAAACAGGGGGCCACCGAGAGCGAGCAGTACTTC
-,many,TRBJ2-2,TRBV2,CASSRRTPNTGELFF,TGTGCCAGCAGTCGGCGGACTCCGAACACCGGGGAGCTGTTTTTT
-,many,TRBJ2-1,TRBV7-7,CASSLKLGLYNEQFF,TGTGCCAGCAGCCTAAAGCTCGGCCTATACAATGAGCAGTTCTTC
-,-,TRBJ2-3,TRBV4-3,CASSQSPNEGADTQYF,TGCGCCAGCAGCCAGTCACCCAACGAGGGGGCAGATACGCAGTATTTT
-,few,TRBJ2-5,TRBV6-2/TRBV6-3,CASSYASRPPETQYF,TGTGCCAGCAGTTACGCCTCCCGTCCTCCAGAGACCCAGTACTTC
-,-,TRBJ2-4,TRBV24-1,CATSDSPIPGAKNIQYF,TGTGCCACCAGTGATTCCCCTATTCCAGGGGCAAAAAACATTCAGTACTTC
-,few,TRBJ1-1,TRBV12-3/TRBV12-4,CASSLEGSYTEAFF,TGTGCCAGCAGTTTAGAGGGCAGCTACACTGAAGCTTTCTTT
-,-,TRBJ1-1,TRBV4-3,CASSQFGGGKTEAFF,TGCGCCAGCAGCCAATTCGGAGGGGGGAAGACTGAAGCTTTCTTT